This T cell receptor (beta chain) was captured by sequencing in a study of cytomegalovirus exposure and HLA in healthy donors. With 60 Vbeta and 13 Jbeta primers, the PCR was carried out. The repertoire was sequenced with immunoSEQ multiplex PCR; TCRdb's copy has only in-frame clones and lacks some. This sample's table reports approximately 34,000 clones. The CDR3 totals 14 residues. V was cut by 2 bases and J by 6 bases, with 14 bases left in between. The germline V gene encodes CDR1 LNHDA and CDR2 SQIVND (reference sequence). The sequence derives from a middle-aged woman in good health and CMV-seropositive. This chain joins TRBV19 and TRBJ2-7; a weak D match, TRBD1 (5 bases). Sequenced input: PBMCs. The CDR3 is CASSISRVGGEQYF. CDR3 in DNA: TGTGCCAGTAGTATAAGCAGGGTCGGCGGCGAGCAGTACTTC.